Detailed here is one T cell receptor beta chain. Its antigen remains unknown. The sample belongs to a study of cytomegalovirus exposure and HLA in healthy donors. Study-wide points: The authors later found TCR association rates varying by HLA locus, with DRB1 most and HLA-C fewest. TCR beta sequences reportedly predicted the HLA-A and HLA-B alleles of most subjects accurately.

The PCR had 60 Vbeta and 13 Jbeta primers. The table came from immunoSEQ multiplex PCR; TCRdb's copy has only in-frame clones and leaves some out. The sample contains some 130,000 clones, over 60% of which appear only once. This TCR was sampled from a man aged 25 to 45 in good health and CMV-seronegative. Sequenced sample: PBMCs.

CDR3 sequence (DNA): TGTGCCTGGATGCCTATCCGGGACAGGGGGTACGAGCAGTACTTC. Translation gives CAWMPIRDRGYEQYF. The rearrangement joins TRBV30 to TRBJ2-7, with 11 bases identical to TRBD1. V dropped 4 bases and J dropped 4; count of bases not matched to a gene: 9. The CDR3 sequence is 15 residues long. Looked up from germline, CDR1 is GTSNPN and CDR2 is SVGIG (reference sequence). The whole variable domain, remainder taken from reference TRBV30 and TRBJ2-7, is SQTIHQWPATLVQPVGSPLSLECTVEGTSNPNLYWYRQAAGRGLQLLFYSVGIGQISSEVPQNLSASRPQDRQFILSSKKLLLSDSGFYLCAWMPIRDRGYEQYFGPGTRLTVT.